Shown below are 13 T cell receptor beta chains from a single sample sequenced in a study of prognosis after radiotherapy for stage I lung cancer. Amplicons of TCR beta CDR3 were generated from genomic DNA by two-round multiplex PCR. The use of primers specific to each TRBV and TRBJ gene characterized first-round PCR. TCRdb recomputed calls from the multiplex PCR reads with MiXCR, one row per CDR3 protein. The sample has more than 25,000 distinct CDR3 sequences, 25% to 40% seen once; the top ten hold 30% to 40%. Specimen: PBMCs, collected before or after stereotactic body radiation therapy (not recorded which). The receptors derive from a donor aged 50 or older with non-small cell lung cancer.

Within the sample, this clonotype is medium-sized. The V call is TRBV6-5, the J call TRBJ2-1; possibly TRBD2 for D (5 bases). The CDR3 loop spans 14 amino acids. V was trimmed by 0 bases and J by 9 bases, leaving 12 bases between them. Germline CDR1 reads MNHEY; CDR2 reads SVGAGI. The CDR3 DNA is TGTGCCAGCAGTTACTCGACGGGGTCCGTTGAGCAGTTCTTC. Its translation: CASSYSTGSVEQFF.

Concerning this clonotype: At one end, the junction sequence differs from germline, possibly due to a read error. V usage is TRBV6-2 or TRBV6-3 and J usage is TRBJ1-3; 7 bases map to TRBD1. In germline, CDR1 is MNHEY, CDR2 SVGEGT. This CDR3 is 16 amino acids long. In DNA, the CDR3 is TGTGCCAGCAGTTCCGGGACAGATTACTCTGTAAACACCATATATTTT. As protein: CASSSGTDYSVNTIYF.

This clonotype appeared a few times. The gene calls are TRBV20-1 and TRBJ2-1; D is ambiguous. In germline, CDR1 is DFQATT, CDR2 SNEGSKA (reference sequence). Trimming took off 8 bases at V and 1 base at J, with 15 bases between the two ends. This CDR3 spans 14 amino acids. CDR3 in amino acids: CSITRLRSYNEQFF. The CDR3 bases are TGCAGTATCACGCGGCTGAGGTCCTACAATGAGCAGTTCTTC.

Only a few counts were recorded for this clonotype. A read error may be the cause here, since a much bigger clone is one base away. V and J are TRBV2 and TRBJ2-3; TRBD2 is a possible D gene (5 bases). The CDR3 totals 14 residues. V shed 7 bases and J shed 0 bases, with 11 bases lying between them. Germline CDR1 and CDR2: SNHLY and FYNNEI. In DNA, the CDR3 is TGTGCCAGCATCCCGAGGACTAGCACAGATACGCAGTATTTT. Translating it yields CASIPRTSTDTQYF.

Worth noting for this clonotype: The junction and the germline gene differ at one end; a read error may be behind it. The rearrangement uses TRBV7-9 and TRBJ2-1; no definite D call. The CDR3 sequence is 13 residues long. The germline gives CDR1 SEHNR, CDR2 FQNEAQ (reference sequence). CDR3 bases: TGTGCCAGCAGGGTGAGTATCGGCAATGAGCACTTCTTC. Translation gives CASRVSIGNEHFF.

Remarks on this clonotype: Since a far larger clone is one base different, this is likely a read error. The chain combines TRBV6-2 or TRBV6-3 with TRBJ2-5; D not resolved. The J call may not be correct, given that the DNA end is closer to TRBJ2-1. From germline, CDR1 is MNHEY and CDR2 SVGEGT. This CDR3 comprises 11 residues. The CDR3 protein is CASNAYSEQFF. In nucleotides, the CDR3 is TGTGCCAGCAATGCTTACAGTGAGCAGTTCTTC.

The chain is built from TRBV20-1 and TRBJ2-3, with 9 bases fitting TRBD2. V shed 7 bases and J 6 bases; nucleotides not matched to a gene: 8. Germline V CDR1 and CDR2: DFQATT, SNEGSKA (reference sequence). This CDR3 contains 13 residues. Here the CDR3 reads CSEISGSRDTQYF. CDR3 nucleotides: TGCAGTGAGATTAGCGGGAGTAGGGATACGCAGTATTTT.

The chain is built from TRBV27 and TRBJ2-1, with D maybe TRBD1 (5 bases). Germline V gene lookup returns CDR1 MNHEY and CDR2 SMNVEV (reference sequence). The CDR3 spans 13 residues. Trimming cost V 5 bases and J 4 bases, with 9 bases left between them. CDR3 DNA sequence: TGTGCCAGCAGTCCCGACAGATACAATGAGCAGTTCTTC. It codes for CASSPDRYNEQFF.

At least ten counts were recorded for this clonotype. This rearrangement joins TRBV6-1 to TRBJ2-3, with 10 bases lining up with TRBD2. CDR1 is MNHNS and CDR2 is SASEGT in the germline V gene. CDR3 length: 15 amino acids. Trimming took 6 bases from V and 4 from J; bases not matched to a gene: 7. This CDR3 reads CASRPSGRGADTQYF. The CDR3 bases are TGTGCCAGCAGACCCAGCGGGAGGGGAGCAGATACGCAGTATTTT.

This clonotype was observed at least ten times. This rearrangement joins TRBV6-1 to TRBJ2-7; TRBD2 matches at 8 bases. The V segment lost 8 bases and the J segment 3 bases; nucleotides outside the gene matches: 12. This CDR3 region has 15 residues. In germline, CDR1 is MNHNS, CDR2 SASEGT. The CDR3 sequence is CASGRGLAGSYEQYV. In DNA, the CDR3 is TGTGCCAGCGGGCGTGGACTAGCTGGCAGCTACGAGCAGTACGTC.

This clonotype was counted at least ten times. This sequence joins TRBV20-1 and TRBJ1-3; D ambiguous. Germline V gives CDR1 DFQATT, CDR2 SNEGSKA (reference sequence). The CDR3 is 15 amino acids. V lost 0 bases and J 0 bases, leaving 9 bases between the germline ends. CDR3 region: CSARDQVNSGNTIYF. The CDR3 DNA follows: TGCAGTGCTAGAGATCAGGTCAACTCTGGAAACACCATATATTTT.

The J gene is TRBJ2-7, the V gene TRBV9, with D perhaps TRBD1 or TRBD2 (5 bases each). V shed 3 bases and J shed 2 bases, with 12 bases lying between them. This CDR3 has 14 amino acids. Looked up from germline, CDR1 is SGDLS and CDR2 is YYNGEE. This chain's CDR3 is CASSARDVTYEQYF. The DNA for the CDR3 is TGTGCCAGCAGCGCCCGGGACGTTACCTACGAGCAGTACTTC.

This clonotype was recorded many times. The CDR3 DNA sequence: TGTGCCAGCAGCTTAGGTACTCACAATGAGCAGTTCTTC. Protein product: CASSLGTHNEQFF. The chain employs TRBV7-9 and TRBJ2-1; D gene ambiguous. Germline V lookup: CDR1 SEHNR, CDR2 FQNEAQ (reference sequence). The CDR3 runs to 13 residues. Deletions cut 1 base from V and 5 bases from J, with 6 bases between.